The 15 T cell receptor beta chains presented below share a single source sample, sequenced in a study of T-cell memory formation after mild COVID-19 (dated by TCRdb to the early 2020s). Library preparation used 5' RACE. Sequencing was performed on an Illumina NovaSeq 6000. The public reads were reanalyzed by TCRdb: fastp trimming at Q25, MiXCR alignment, in-frame beta chains only. Rows are combined by CDR3 protein, so each entry shows the most common genes and DNA. This sample gives approximately 450,000 distinct CDR3 sequences in total; 18% of them show up just once. Approximately 13% of the sample is held by the ten biggest clonotypes. Sequencing was carried out using PBMCs or a T cell subset sorted from them (not recorded which). The receptors stem from an adult woman who had mild COVID-19 (a few samples of this study predate the infection). The sample titles of this study are shuffled in the database, so cell type and time point are left out; the donor was told from shared clones.

CDR3 protein: CASSGGTGDAGANVLTF. As DNA, the CDR3 is TGTGCCAGCAGCGGGGGGACAGGGGATGCTGGGGCCAACGTCCTGACTTTC. The J gene is TRBJ2-6, the V gene TRBV12-3 or TRBV12-4; 10 bases map to TRBD1. The CDR3 runs 17 residues. With 6 bases clipped from V and 2 bases from J, the junction kept 7 bases outside the gene matches.

The V gene is TRBV5-1, the J gene TRBJ2-2; 7 bases are a match to TRBD1. V was pared by 4 bases and J by 14 bases, with 11 bases of the junction left unmatched. Germline CDR1 SGHRS, CDR2 YFSETQ. CDR3 length: 13 amino acids. CDR3 residues: CASSVDRATLLFF. CDR3 bases: TGCGCCAGCAGCGTAGACAGGGCAACGTTACTGTTTTTT.

This rearrangement joins TRBV29-1 to TRBJ2-2; a weak D match, TRBD1 (6 bases). CDR1 is SQVTM and CDR2 is ANQGSEA in the germline V gene. Trimming removed 5 bases from V and 3 bases from J, with 22 bases in between. The CDR3 contains 17 residues. The CDR3 sequence is CSVSRYRDNLYTGELFF. CDR3 DNA sequence: TGCAGCGTTTCTCGGTATCGGGACAACCTATACACCGGGGAGCTGTTTTTT.

This clonotype turned up a few times. V usage is TRBV20-1 and J usage is TRBJ2-1; 8 bases agree with TRBD2. Per germline, CDR1 DFQATT and CDR2 SNEGSKA (reference sequence). This CDR3 is 17 amino acids long. Losses at the gene ends were 0 bases for V and 0 bases for J; bases not matched to a gene: 7. The CDR3 bases are TGCAGTGCTAGAGATCCCGAACTAGCGGACTCCTACAATGAGCAGTTCTTC. This gives the protein CSARDPELADSYNEQFF.

This clonotype came up many times. The rearrangement uses TRBV12-3 or TRBV12-4 and TRBJ1-2; 7 positions agree with TRBD1. This CDR3 region has 13 residues. J lost 4 bases, V lost 5 bases, and 4 bases had no gene match. CDR3 coding DNA: TGTGCCAGCAGTCTTGGACAGGCCTATGGCTACACCTTC. Residues: CASSLGQAYGYTF.

This clonotype has just a few counts. This chain joins TRBV29-1 and TRBJ2-7; D not certain. The CDR3 sequence is 12 residues long. Germline lookup yields CDR1 SQVTM and CDR2 ANQGSEA. Trimming took off 7 bases at V and 0 bases at J, with 10 bases between the two ends. The CDR3 sequence is CSAGKTSYEQYF. As DNA, the CDR3 is TGCAGCGCTGGGAAAACCTCCTACGAGCAGTACTTC.

This sequence joins TRBV24-1 and TRBJ1-2; 9 bases line up with TRBD1. With V trimmed by 9 bases and J by 3 bases, 4 bases remained unmatched. Germline V CDR1 and CDR2: KGHDR, SFDVKD. There are 13 residues in the CDR3. The CDR3 bases are TGTGCCACCTCAAGACAGGGGGACTATGGCTACACCTTC. This codes for CATSRQGDYGYTF.

As concerns this clonotype: Germline and junction disagree at one end, which may indicate a read error. The CDR3 protein is CASRLASGGLQETQYF. As DNA, the CDR3 is TGCGCCAGCAGATTGGCCTCGGGGGGACTTCAAGAGACCCAGTACTTC. This chain uses TRBV5-1 with TRBJ2-5, with 7 bases identical to TRBD2. Germline V lookup: CDR1 SGHRS, CDR2 YFSETQ. CDR3 size: 16 residues.

This clonotype was seen a handful of times. The chain links TRBV2 to TRBJ1-2; weak D call: TRBD1 (5 bases). The V end was cut by 9 bases, the J end by 7 bases, with 15 bases between. The CDR3 covers 12 residues. Looked up from germline, CDR1 is SNHLY and CDR2 is FYNNEI. CDR3 protein: CASRRGDGGYTF. In DNA form, the CDR3 reads TGTGCCAGTCGGAGGGGTGATGGTGGCTACACCTTC.

This clonotype has a handful of counts. This chain uses TRBV5-1 with TRBJ2-1; the match to TRBD2 covers 9 bases. The CDR3 totals 15 residues. Per germline, CDR1 SGHRS and CDR2 YFSETQ. V was pared by 0 bases and J by 8 bases, with 6 bases of the junction left unmatched. The CDR3 DNA reads as TGCGCCAGCAGCTTGGTGGCGGGGGGGCCCCATGAGCAGTTCTTC. Protein: CASSLVAGGPHEQFF.

This clonotype was counted between two and nine times. This rearrangement joins TRBV6-6 to TRBJ2-7; TRBD2 matches 9 bases. V was pared by 3 bases and J by 6 bases, with 6 bases of the junction left unmatched. Looked up from germline, CDR1 is MNHNY and CDR2 is SVGAGI (reference sequence). This CDR3 comprises 14 residues. CDR3 amino acids: CASSYGTSGFEQYF. The CDR3 bases are TGTGCCAGCAGTTATGGTACTAGCGGGTTCGAGCAGTACTTC.

Notes on this clonotype: A much larger clone is a single base away; this may be a read error. The chain carries TRBV2 and TRBJ2-7; tentatively, D is TRBD1 (6 bases). Germline V gene sequence: CDR1 SNHLY, CDR2 FYNNEI. V lost 6 bases and J lost 3, with 6 bases in between. CDR3 length equals 11 residues. CDR3 DNA sequence: TGTGCCAGCAGGGGACACTACGAGCAGTACTTC. This codes for CASRGHYEQYF.

This clonotype was observed a handful of times. The chain combines TRBV13 with TRBJ2-7; 9 positions match TRBD1. The CDR3 runs 13 residues. Germline V gene data show CDR1 as PRHDT and CDR2 as FYEKMQ (reference sequence). The V gene end was trimmed by 2 bases and the J gene end by 7 bases; junction bases not matched to a gene: 3. The CDR3 DNA reads TGTGCCAGCAGCTTACGGGGGACAGGGGAGCAGTACTTC. Its protein is CASSLRGTGEQYF.

This clonotype has just a few counts. V and J are TRBV18 and TRBJ2-5, with D perhaps matching TRBD2 (6 bases). The CDR3 loop spans 17 amino acids. In germline, CDR1 is KGHSH, CDR2 LQKENI. Trimming pared 1 base from V and 0 bases from J, leaving 15 bases between. The CDR3 DNA follows: TGTGCCAGCTCACCACTCCGGGACTGGGGATACCAAGAGACCCAGTACTTC. It encodes CASSPLRDWGYQETQYF.

This clonotype was observed a few times. J is TRBJ2-5 and V is TRBV4-3, with D uncertain. Germline CDR1 is LGHNA and CDR2 is YSLEER. The CDR3 runs to 14 residues. V lost 0 bases and J lost 4, with 9 bases in between. CDR3 DNA sequence: TGCGCCAGCAGCCAAGACTACCAGCGAGAGACCCAGTACTTC. This translates into CASSQDYQRETQYF.